One sample yielded the 32 T cell receptor beta chains listed below, sequenced in a study of T-cell reconstitution after alpha-beta-depleted transplantation in children. TCRbeta library preparation incorporated unique molecular identifiers. TCRdb used MiXCR to reprocess the PCR reads, holding one entry per CDR3 protein. Altogether around 580,000 distinct CDR3 sequences are present, 23% being singletons, with the ten largest covering around 14%. The specimen was PBMCs, mostly from graft donor cells, collected 360 days after TCRalphabeta/CD19-depleted stem cell transplant. Every receptor here comes from a boy under two years old who had a stem cell transplant for acute myeloid leukemia, so the T cells may come from the graft donor.

V gene TRBV6-5 combines with J gene TRBJ1-1; D is undetermined. From germline, CDR1 is MNHEY and CDR2 SVGAGI. V gave up 0 bases and J gave up 2 bases, with 10 bases separating them. The CDR3 loop spans 15 amino acids. Here the CDR3 reads CASSYSPPFNTEAFF. The CDR3 coding sequence is TGTGCCAGCAGTTACTCACCGCCTTTTAACACTGAAGCTTTCTTT.

This chain uses TRBV13 with TRBJ2-1; TRBD1 agrees at 9 bases. V was clipped by 3 bases and J by 4 bases; unmatched bases: 4. CDR1 and CDR2 from the germline V gene are PRHDT and FYEKMQ (reference sequence). CDR3 length equals 15 residues. The CDR3 spells CASSFNRGRYNEQFF. The CDR3 region has the DNA TGTGCCAGCAGCTTTAACAGGGGGCGTTACAATGAGCAGTTCTTC.

The chain employs TRBV9 and TRBJ2-6; D unclear. Trimming took 0 bases from V and 0 from J, leaving 10 bases between them. Germline CDR1 is SGDLS and CDR2 is YYNGEE. The CDR3 covers 17 residues. In DNA form, the CDR3 reads TGTGCCAGCAGCGTAGTTTCCGGGTACTCTGGGGCCAACGTCCTGACTTTC. Amino acids: CASSVVSGYSGANVLTF. Together with reference TRBV9 and TRBJ2-6, the CDR3 gives the full variable domain: DSGVTQTPKHLITATGQRVTLRCSPRSGDLSVYWYQQSLDQGLQFLIQYYNGEERAKGNILERFSAQQFPDLHSELNLSSLELGDSALYFCASSVVSGYSGANVLTFGAGSRLTVL.

The chain has TRBV9 and TRBJ2-5; unclear D gene. CDR3 size: 15 residues. Germline V gene sequence: CDR1 SGDLS, CDR2 YYNGEE. Trimming pared 0 bases from V and 1 base from J, leaving 10 bases between. The CDR3 sequence: CASSVVMGPQETQYF. As DNA, the CDR3 is TGTGCCAGCAGCGTAGTGATGGGCCCCCAAGAGACCCAGTACTTC.

The V gene is TRBV21-1, the J gene TRBJ2-7; the listed D gene, TRBD1, was not tested against the DNA. TRBV21-1 represents a pseudogene. The CDR3 totals 15 residues. DNA of the CDR3: TGTGCCAGCAGCAACCTGACAGGGTACTCCTACGAGCAGTACGTC. Translated: CASSNLTGYSYEQYV.

V gene TRBV15 combines with J gene TRBJ2-7; a possible D gene is TRBD2 (6 bases). The CDR3 length is 14 residues. Germline V CDR1 and CDR2: LNHNV, YYDKDF (reference sequence). V dropped 1 base and J dropped 2 bases, with 9 bases sitting between them. The CDR3 bases are TGTGCCACCAGCAGAGGGGACTGGGCCTACGAGCAGTACTTC. Its protein product is CATSRGDWAYEQYF.

This chain joins TRBV7-2 and TRBJ2-7, with 8 bases identical to TRBD1. In germline, CDR1 is SGHTA, CDR2 FQGNSA. The CDR3 has 15 amino acids. With V trimmed by 5 bases and J by 3 bases, 9 bases remained unmatched. The CDR3 here is CASSVRDRPLYEQYV. CDR3 nucleotide sequence: TGTGCCAGCAGCGTCCGGGACAGGCCACTCTACGAGCAGTACGTC.

The chain recombines TRBV20-1 with TRBJ2-2; D is ambiguous. The CDR3 is 13 residues long. Germline assignment: CDR1 DFQATT and CDR2 SNEGSKA (reference sequence). Trimming removed 0 bases from V and 4 bases from J, with 6 bases in between. This chain's CDR3 is CSARDALTGELFF. Written as DNA, the CDR3 is TGCAGTGCTAGAGATGCGCTCACCGGGGAGCTGTTTTTT.

To note about this clonotype: A much bigger clone sits one base away, suggesting this may be a read error. The chain's CDR3 is CASSLGDRFSPLHF. In DNA, the CDR3 is TGTGCCAGCAGTCTGGGAGACAGGTTTTCACCCCTCCACTTT. This chain connects TRBV7-8 to TRBJ1-6, with a possible D match to TRBD1 (6 bases). Germline CDR1 SGHVS, CDR2 FQNEAQ. The CDR3 totals 14 residues. V lost 6 bases and J 9 bases, leaving 15 bases between the germline ends.

This clonotype appeared many times. The chain has TRBV28 and TRBJ1-6, with 7 bases lining up with TRBD1. CDR3 size: 16 residues. Germline V gives CDR1 MDHEN, CDR2 SYDVKM. The V gene end was trimmed by 8 bases and the J gene end by 6 bases; junction bases not matched to a gene: 13. Here the CDR3 DNA reads TGTGCCAGCGGATACAGTGACAGGGAGCCTAATTCACCCCTCCACTTT. Translating it yields CASGYSDREPNSPLHF.

This clonotype was observed a few times. V and J are TRBV12-3 or TRBV12-4 and TRBJ2-2; D is ambiguous. Trimming took 7 bases from V and 5 from J, leaving 14 bases between them. The CDR3 has 14 residues. Written as DNA, the CDR3 is TGTGCCAGCATCTTTTGGGGATTGACCGGGGAGCTGTTTTTT. Translating gives CASIFWGLTGELFF.

This chain connects TRBV20-1 to TRBJ1-5; D remains ambiguous. Germline V gene sequence: CDR1 DFQATT, CDR2 SNEGSKA (reference sequence). The CDR3 length is 14 residues. Deletions cut 2 bases from V and 3 bases from J, with 11 bases between. Here the CDR3 reads CSARPLQHNQPQHF. CDR3 bases: TGCAGTGCTAGACCCCTACAGCACAATCAGCCCCAGCATTTT.

The chain couples TRBV4-1 to TRBJ2-1; TRBD2 matches 11 bases. The CDR3 length is 16 residues. V dropped 1 base and J dropped 9; count of bases not matched to a gene: 8. The germline CDR1 and CDR2 sequences are MGHRA and YSYEKL. CDR3 protein: CASSQAASGGYREQFF. The CDR3 coding sequence is TGCGCCAGCAGCCAAGCGGCTAGCGGGGGGTACCGTGAGCAGTTCTTC.

This clonotype was detected ten times or more. V is TRBV5-1 and J is TRBJ2-5; D may be TRBD1 (7 bases). In germline, CDR1 is SGHRS, CDR2 YFSETQ. Trimming shortened V by 0 bases and J by 5 bases, and 11 bases separated the two germline ends. This CDR3 has 14 residues. The CDR3 loop reads CASSLGQGGETQYF. The CDR3, as DNA: TGCGCCAGCAGCTTGGGACAGGGAGGCGAGACCCAGTACTTC.

This clonotype was seen at least ten times. The chain is built from TRBV24-1 and TRBJ2-3; no definite D call. Germline V gene lookup returns CDR1 KGHDR and CDR2 SFDVKD. The V end lost 4 bases, the J end lost 5 bases, and 3 bases lay between the germline ends. The CDR3 loop spans 11 amino acids. The CDR3 DNA reads TGTGCCACCAGTGAGAGAGATACGCAGTATTTT. It encodes CATSERDTQYF.

This clonotype has at least ten counts. The chain carries TRBV24-1 and TRBJ1-1, with 9 bases matching TRBD1. Trimming removed 7 bases from V and 5 bases from J; junction bases left unmatched: 7. Germline CDR1 is KGHDR and CDR2 is SFDVKD. This CDR3 is 14 amino acids long. The CDR3, as DNA: TGTGCCACCAGGAGGACAGGGGCGGAGACTGAAGCTTTCTTT. It specifies CATRRTGAETEAFF.

This clonotype showed up just a few times. The rearrangement uses TRBV24-1 and TRBJ2-1; D is ambiguous. Trimming removed 1 base at V and 6 bases at J, with 12 bases between. The CDR3 is made up of 15 amino acids. The germline gives CDR1 KGHDR, CDR2 SFDVKD. CDR3 sequence (DNA): TGTGCCACCAGTGATTTCTCCGACCCGCTCAATGAGCAGTTCTTC. It is translated as CATSDFSDPLNEQFF.

CDR3 amino acids: CASSWVDGNTGELFF. CDR3 nucleotides: TGCGCCAGCAGTTGGGTCGACGGGAACACCGGGGAGCTGTTTTTT. This chain uses TRBV5-1 with TRBJ2-2; no definite D call. The ends were cut back, 5 bases at V and 1 base at J, with 12 bases in the middle. The CDR3 covers 15 residues. Per the germline V gene, CDR1 is SGHRS and CDR2 is YFSETQ.

At least ten counts were recorded for this clonotype. The CDR3 region is CAWSRFTSTDTQYF. The CDR3 DNA is TGTGCCTGGAGCCGATTCACCTCCACAGATACGCAGTATTTT. The chain carries TRBV30 and TRBJ2-3; no clear D. The germline V and J ends were trimmed by 3 bases and 2 bases, with 12 bases remaining between them. Looked up from germline, CDR1 is GTSNPN and CDR2 is SVGIG (reference sequence). The CDR3 is 14 residues long.

This clonotype was seen ten or more times. The rearrangement links TRBV12-3 or TRBV12-4 to TRBJ2-3, with D possibly being TRBD1 (6 bases). The CDR3 is 16 amino acids. With 4 bases removed from V and 3 bases from J, the gap between germline ends came to 17 bases. For the CDR3, the DNA is TGTGCCAGCAGTTACCGACTCTCCCAGGGGACAGATACGCAGTATTTT. It encodes CASSYRLSQGTDTQYF.

This clonotype showed up just a few times. The chain joins TRBV20-1 to TRBJ2-1; 9 bases map to TRBD2. The V gene's germline CDR1 is DFQATT and CDR2 SNEGSKA (reference sequence). The V and J ends lost 5 bases and 4 bases, in that order; junction bases with no gene match: 12. The CDR3 is 16 residues long. The CDR3 loop reads CSAGGVAGGWYNEQFF. The CDR3, as DNA: TGCAGTGCTGGAGGAGTCGCGGGGGGGTGGTACAATGAGCAGTTCTTC.

This chain connects TRBV28 to TRBJ1-5; D ambiguous. Trimming took off 5 bases at V and 1 base at J, with 15 bases between the two ends. From germline, CDR1 is MDHEN and CDR2 SYDVKM. The CDR3 covers 16 residues. CDR3 in DNA: TGTGCCAGCAGTATCCCGTTCGGCGGGAGCAATCAGCCCCAGCATTTT. Amino acids: CASSIPFGGSNQPQHF.

The V and J genes are TRBV6-1 and TRBJ2-3; unclear D gene. V was shortened by 6 bases and J by 4 bases, with 11 bases between the two germline ends. This CDR3 is built from 13 residues. The germline V gene encodes CDR1 MNHNS and CDR2 SASEGT. The CDR3 sequence is CASRPGVPDTQYF. The CDR3 region has the DNA TGTGCCAGCAGGCCTGGGGTACCAGATACGCAGTATTTT.

This clonotype was observed many times. The chain couples TRBV20-1 to TRBJ2-1; TRBD2 matches at 11 bases. The V and J ends lost 3 bases and 4 bases, in that order; junction bases with no gene match: 11. There are 17 residues in the CDR3. Looked up from germline, CDR1 is DFQATT and CDR2 is SNEGSKA (reference sequence). CDR3 in amino acids: CSARDPFGLAGYNEQFF. The CDR3 DNA sequence: TGCAGTGCTAGGGACCCCTTCGGACTAGCGGGTTACAATGAGCAGTTCTTC.

The chain recombines TRBV21-1 with TRBJ2-1; no DNA check was done on the table's D call, TRBD1. TRBV21-1 represents a pseudogene. The CDR3 has 17 amino acids. The CDR3 here is CASSKAISGGADHEQFF. The DNA of the CDR3 is TGTGCCAGCAGCAAAGCGATTAGCGGGGGGGCTGACCATGAGCAGTTCTTC.

Only a few counts were recorded for this clonotype. The chain joins TRBV4-3 to TRBJ2-1; possible D gene TRBD1, 6 bases. The ends were cut back, 0 bases at V and 2 bases at J, with 8 bases in the middle. Germline V CDR1 and CDR2: LGHNA, YSLEER. The CDR3 has 15 residues. CDR3: CASSQETGPYNEQFF. CDR3 in DNA: TGCGCCAGCAGCCAAGAGACAGGACCCTACAATGAGCAGTTCTTC.

This clonotype was detected a few times. V gene TRBV5-6 combines with J gene TRBJ2-3, with D uncertain. V shed 1 base and J shed 6 bases, with 21 bases lying between them. Germline V gene lookup returns CDR1 SGHDT and CDR2 YYEEEE. The CDR3 is 17 residues long. The CDR3: CASSLSPRSTPADTQYF. In DNA, the CDR3 is TGTGCCAGCAGCTTGTCCCCGAGAAGCACCCCAGCCGATACGCAGTATTTT.

This clonotype has more than one count but fewer than ten. This chain joins TRBV12-3 or TRBV12-4 and TRBJ2-5; TRBD2 matches 7 bases. The CDR3 length is 15 residues. V lost 5 bases, J lost 2 bases, and 8 bases stayed unmatched. This CDR3 is CASSAIPGGQETQYF. The CDR3 coding sequence is TGTGCCAGCAGTGCGATACCGGGGGGACAAGAGACCCAGTACTTC.

This clonotype occurred a few times. CDR3 sequence reads: CASSLGGRGTYNEQFF. DNA of the CDR3: TGCGCCAGCAGCTTGGGGGGGCGGGGGACCTACAATGAGCAGTTCTTC. The V call is TRBV5-1, the J call TRBJ2-1; maybe TRBD2 (7 bases). Germline values: CDR1 SGHRS, CDR2 YFSETQ. V was shortened by 0 bases and J by 2 bases, with 12 bases between the two germline ends. CDR3 size: 16 residues.

This clonotype showed up just a few times. The chain recombines TRBV7-2 with TRBJ2-3; D is perhaps TRBD1 (6 bases). V was pared by 4 bases and J by 2 bases, with 13 bases between. The CDR3 consists of 15 residues. Germline CDR1 reads SGHTA; CDR2 reads FQGNSA. The CDR3 bases are TGTGCCAGCAGCTCGATGACAGGACCCACAGATACGCAGTATTTT. It specifies CASSSMTGPTDTQYF.

The V gene is TRBV11-1, the J gene TRBJ2-6, with 9 nucleotides matching TRBD1. The CDR3 spans 20 residues. In germline, CDR1 is SGHAT, CDR2 FQDESV (reference sequence). V was clipped by 1 base and J by 1 base; unmatched bases: 11. CDR3 protein: CASSLEFDRGWVSGANVLTF. Here the CDR3 DNA reads TGTGCCAGCAGCTTAGAGTTTGACAGGGGGTGGGTATCTGGGGCCAACGTCCTGACTTTC.

The chain couples TRBV25-1 to TRBJ2-7; D call uncertain. From germline, CDR1 is MGHDK and CDR2 SYGVNS. V lost 5 bases and J lost 3, with 11 bases in between. The CDR3 is made up of 13 amino acids. The CDR3, as DNA: TGTGCCAGCAGTCCCCCGTTCCTCTACGAGCAGTACTTC. This codes for CASSPPFLYEQYF.